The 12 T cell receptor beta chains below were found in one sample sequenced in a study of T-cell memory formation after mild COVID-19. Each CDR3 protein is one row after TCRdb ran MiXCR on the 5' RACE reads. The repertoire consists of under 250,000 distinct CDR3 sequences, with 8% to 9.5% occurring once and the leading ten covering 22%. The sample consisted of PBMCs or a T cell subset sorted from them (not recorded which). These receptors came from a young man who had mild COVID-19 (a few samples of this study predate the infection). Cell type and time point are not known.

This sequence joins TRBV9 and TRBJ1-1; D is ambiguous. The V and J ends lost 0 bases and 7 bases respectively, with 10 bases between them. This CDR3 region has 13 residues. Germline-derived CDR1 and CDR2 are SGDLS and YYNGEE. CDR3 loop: CASSVDEGIEAFF. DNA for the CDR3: TGTGCCAGCAGCGTAGACGAGGGAATTGAAGCTTTCTTT.

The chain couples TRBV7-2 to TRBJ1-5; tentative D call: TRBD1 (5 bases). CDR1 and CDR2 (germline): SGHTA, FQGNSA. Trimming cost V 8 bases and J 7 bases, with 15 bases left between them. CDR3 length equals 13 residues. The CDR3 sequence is CASSSGIEQPQHF. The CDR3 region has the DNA TGTGCCAGCTCGTCAGGGATAGAGCAGCCCCAGCATTTT.

The chain's CDR3 is CSAKPAGAPGGYTF. The CDR3, as DNA: TGCAGTGCTAAGCCGGCAGGGGCTCCGGGTGGCTACACCTTC. The chain carries TRBV20-1 and TRBJ1-2; maybe TRBD1 (6 bases). V lost 4 bases, J lost 7 bases, and 19 bases lay in between. This CDR3 comprises 14 residues. Germline assignment: CDR1 DFQATT and CDR2 SNEGSKA (reference sequence).

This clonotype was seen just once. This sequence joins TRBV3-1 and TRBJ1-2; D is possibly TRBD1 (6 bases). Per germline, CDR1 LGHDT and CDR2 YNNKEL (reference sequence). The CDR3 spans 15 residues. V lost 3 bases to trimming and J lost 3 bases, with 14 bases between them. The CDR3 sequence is CASSHRIKGDYGYTF. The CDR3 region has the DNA TGTGCCAGCAGCCACCGTATTAAGGGGGACTATGGCTACACCTTC.

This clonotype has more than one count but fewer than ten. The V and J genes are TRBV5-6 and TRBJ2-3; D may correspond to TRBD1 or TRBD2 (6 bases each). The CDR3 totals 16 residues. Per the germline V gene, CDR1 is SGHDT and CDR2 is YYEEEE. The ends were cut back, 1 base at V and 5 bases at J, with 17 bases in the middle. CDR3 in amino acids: CASSLLPGARIDTQYF. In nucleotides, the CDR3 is TGTGCCAGCAGCTTGCTTCCGGGGGCGAGAATAGATACGCAGTATTTT.

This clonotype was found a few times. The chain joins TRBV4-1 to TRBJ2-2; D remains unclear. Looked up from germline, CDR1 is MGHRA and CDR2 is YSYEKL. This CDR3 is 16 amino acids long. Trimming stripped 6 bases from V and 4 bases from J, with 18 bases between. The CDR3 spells CASRQTTASGTGELFF. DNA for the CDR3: TGCGCCAGCAGACAGACGACCGCGAGTGGCACCGGGGAGCTGTTTTTT.

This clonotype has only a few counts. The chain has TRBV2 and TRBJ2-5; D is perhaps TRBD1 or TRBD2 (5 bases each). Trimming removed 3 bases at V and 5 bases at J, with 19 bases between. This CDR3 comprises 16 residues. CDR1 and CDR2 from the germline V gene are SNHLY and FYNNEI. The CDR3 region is CASSEGPPGNYETQYF. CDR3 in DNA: TGTGCCAGCAGTGAGGGACCCCCCGGGAACTACGAGACCCAGTACTTC.

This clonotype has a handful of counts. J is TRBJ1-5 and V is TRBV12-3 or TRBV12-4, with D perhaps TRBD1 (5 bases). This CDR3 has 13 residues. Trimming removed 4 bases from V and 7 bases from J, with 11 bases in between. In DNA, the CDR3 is TGTGCCAGCAGTTCCGGCCGGGACCAGCCCCAGCATTTT. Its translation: CASSSGRDQPQHF.

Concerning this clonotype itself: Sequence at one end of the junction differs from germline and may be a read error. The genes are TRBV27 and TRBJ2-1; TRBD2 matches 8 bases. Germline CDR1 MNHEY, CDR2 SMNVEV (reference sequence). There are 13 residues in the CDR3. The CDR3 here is CASSLSGGIEQFF. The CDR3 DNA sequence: TGTGCCAGTAGTTTAAGCGGGGGCATTGAGCAGTTCTTC.

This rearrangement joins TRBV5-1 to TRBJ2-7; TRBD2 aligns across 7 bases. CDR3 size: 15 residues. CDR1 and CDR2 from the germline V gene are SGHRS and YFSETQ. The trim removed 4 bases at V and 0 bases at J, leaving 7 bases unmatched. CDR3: CASSRSGETSYEQYF. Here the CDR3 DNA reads TGCGCCAGCAGCCGGAGCGGGGAGACCTCCTACGAGCAGTACTTC.

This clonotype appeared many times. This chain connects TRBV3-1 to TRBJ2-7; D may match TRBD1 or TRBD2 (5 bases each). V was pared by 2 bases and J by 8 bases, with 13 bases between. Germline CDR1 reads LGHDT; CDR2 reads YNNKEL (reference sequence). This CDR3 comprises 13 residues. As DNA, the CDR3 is TGTGCCAGCAGCCAATTCCTGGGGGTTCAGCAGTACTTC. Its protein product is CASSQFLGVQQYF.

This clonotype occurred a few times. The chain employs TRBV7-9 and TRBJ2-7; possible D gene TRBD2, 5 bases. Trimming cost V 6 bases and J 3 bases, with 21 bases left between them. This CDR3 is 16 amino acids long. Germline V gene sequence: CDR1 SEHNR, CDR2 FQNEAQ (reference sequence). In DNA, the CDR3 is TGTGCCAGCAGTTCCACCTCAGGCATGAGCGGCTACGAGCAGTACTTC. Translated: CASSSTSGMSGYEQYF. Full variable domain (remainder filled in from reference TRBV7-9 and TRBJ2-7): DTGVSQNPRHKITKRGQNVTFRCDPISEHNRLYWYRQTLGQGPEFLTYFQNEAQLEKSRLLSDRFSAERPKGSFSTLEIQRTEQGDSAMYLCASSSTSGMSGYEQYFGPGTRLTVT.